This T cell receptor (beta chain) was recorded in a study of PD-1 blockade in classical Hodgkin lymphoma. Whole-study results and caveats: Healthy donors were reported to have higher baseline TCR diversity than newly diagnosed patients. Individuals initiating nivolumab under 1 year after ASCT were excluded.

Germline V CDR1 and CDR2: SEHNR, FQNEAQ (reference sequence). V lost 3 bases to trimming and J lost 6 bases, with 11 bases between them. The CDR3 consists of 14 residues. Generated by immunoSEQ multiplex PCR, the TCRdb table keeps only in-frame clones and is missing some. Seen here are 90,000 to 130,000 clones, roughly 87% observed once, and the top ten hold about 20%. Each of the patients experienced relapse following autologous stem cell transplantation, and their brentuximab vedotin exposure differed. Progressive disease, partial response or complete response was each patient's best response. A word on this clone: The antigen is undetermined.

The TCR was taken from a human donor with classical Hodgkin lymphoma. The sample consisted of peripheral blood mononuclear cells (PBMCs), taken before the second cycle of nivolumab. The V and J genes are TRBV7-9 and TRBJ1-4; TRBD1 is a possible D gene (6 bases). The CDR3 nucleotides read TGTGCCAGCAGCTTTTCACAGGGCGATGAAAAACTGTTTTTT. Its protein is CASSFSQGDEKLFF.